This T cell receptor beta chain was captured in a study of response to subunit inactivated influenza vaccine (dated by TCRdb to the late 2010s). Study-wide context: To follow how T cells responded to a trivalent subunit inactivated influenza vaccine, the researchers relied on deep quantitative profiling of the T cell receptor repertoire. Points the paper makes about the study in general: The authors proposed that each seasonal influenza vaccination may bring in only a limited number of new T cells.

Note on this clonotype: Its recognized antigen is unknown. Within one base of it there is no much larger clone, and no base qualities were kept.

Libraries were constructed by RT-PCR. The reads were generated on an Illumina HiSeq 2500. TCRdb reprocessing: public reads trimmed at Q25 with fastp, clones called with MiXCR, in-frame beta chains kept. Every distinct CDR3 protein forms one entry, paired with its most common genes and DNA. The sample contains 860,000 or so distinct CDR3 sequences, 21% of them found a single time. The top ten clonotypes cover roughly 10% of the sample. CDR1 and CDR2 are read off the germline V gene as MRHNA and SNTAGT. V and J are truncated by 0 bases and 8 bases respectively, leaving an intervening sequence of 16 bases. From the cysteine through the phenylalanine, the CDR3 covers 15 amino acids. Of all the DNA, just the CDR3 is kept, 45 bases in frame from base 1.

The sequence derives from a man between 50 and 59 years old who received an inactivated influenza vaccine. Donor details come from another sample of the same person, matched by shared clones. Sample: PBMCs from blood, taken 4 to 6 days after vaccination. The chain is made from TRBV6-4 and TRBJ1-2; the D segment cannot be called with confidence. DNA sequence: TGTGCCAGCAGTGACTCGTTGTATCACCCCAACGGCTACACCTTC. Its protein reads: CASSDSLYHPNGYTF.